The 27 T cell receptor beta chains below were found in one sample sequenced in a study of blood T cell repertoires in COVID-19. Using immunoSEQ multiplex PCR, the repertoire was profiled, and TCRdb retains in-frame clones only, with some absent. The sample has under 200,000 clones; 88% are singletons. Sequences were obtained from peripheral blood. The receptors stem from a man aged 50 to 59 who had recovered from COVID-19.

The sample holds one count of this clone. In DNA, the CDR3 is TGCGCCAGCAGCCAAGCAGGGGACAGCTCCTACGAGCAGTACTTC. It codes for CASSQAGDSSYEQYF. This sequence joins TRBV4-3 and TRBJ2-7; 7 bases line up with TRBD1. The CDR3 is made up of 15 amino acids. Per the germline V gene, CDR1 is LGHNA and CDR2 is YSLEER. Unmatched junction bases numbered 3, after V lost 1 base and J lost 0 bases.

The chain couples TRBV11-3 to TRBJ2-7, with D possibly being TRBD2 (5 bases). V was cut by 4 bases and J by 6 bases, with 16 bases left in between. The CDR3 totals 14 residues. Germline V gene data show CDR1 as SGHNT and CDR2 as YENEEA. CDR3 sequence: CASSSARGKGEQYF. The CDR3 DNA reads as TGTGCCAGCAGCTCCGCCCGAGGGAAGGGCGAGCAGTACTTC.

The chain carries TRBV9 and TRBJ1-6, with TRBD1 matching over 10 bases. V trimming: 5 bases; J trimming: 8 bases; junction bases outside the gene matches: 7. Germline loops: CDR1 SGDLS, CDR2 YYNGEE. This CDR3 comprises 15 residues. CDR3 sequence reads: CASRGSGTGDSPLHF. The CDR3 nucleotides read TGTGCCAGCAGGGGGTCGGGGACAGGGGATTCACCCCTCCACTTT.

The rearrangement links TRBV18 to TRBJ1-5, with D perhaps matching TRBD1 (5 bases). CDR1 KGHSH and CDR2 LQKENI come from the germline V gene. Trimming cost V 4 bases and J 5 bases, with 21 bases left between them. The CDR3 is 17 residues long. The DNA for the CDR3 is TGTGCCAGCTCACGCCTCTCTGGCCAGGGTGGCGATCAGCCCCAGCATTTT. The encoded protein is CASSRLSGQGGDQPQHF.

V gene TRBV7-8 combines with J gene TRBJ2-3, with TRBD1 identical over 9 bases. Trimming cost V 2 bases and J 5 bases; bases outside gene matches: 5. Germline assignment: CDR1 SGHVS and CDR2 FQNEAQ. The CDR3 consists of 15 residues. The CDR3: CASSLKGQGGDTQYF. In DNA, the CDR3 is TGTGCCAGCAGCTTAAAGGGACAGGGAGGAGATACGCAGTATTTT.

V gene TRBV7-3 combines with J gene TRBJ2-1; tentative D call: TRBD1 (6 bases). CDR1 and CDR2 (germline): SGHTA, FQGTGA. The CDR3 contains 16 residues. Trimming took off 5 bases at V and 0 bases at J, with 14 bases between the two ends. CDR3 region: CASSGQLGDSYNEQFF. For the CDR3, the DNA is TGTGCCAGCAGCGGACAGCTGGGGGACTCCTACAATGAGCAGTTCTTC. The variable domain in full, with the rest retrieved from reference TRBV7-3 and TRBJ2-1, is GAGVSQTPSNKVTEKGKYVELRCDPISGHTALYWYRQSLGQGPEFLIYFQGTGAADDSGLPNDRFFAVRPEGSVSTLKIQRTERGDSAVYLCASSGQLGDSYNEQFFGPGTRLTVL.

This chain joins TRBV19 and TRBJ1-1, with D uncertain. CDR1 is LNHDA and CDR2 is SQIVND in the germline V gene (reference sequence). The CDR3 runs 12 residues. V lost 11 bases, J lost 5 bases, and 15 bases lay in between. The CDR3 coding sequence is TGTGCCGGACGAGGGAAAGGGACTGAAGCTTTCTTT. Translating it yields CAGRGKGTEAFF.

This clone was seen once. The chain is built from TRBV7-2 and TRBJ2-7; 8 bases agree with TRBD1. This CDR3 comprises 15 residues. V trimming: 2 bases; J trimming: 2 bases; junction bases outside the gene matches: 5. The germline V gene has CDR1 SGHTA and CDR2 FQGNSA. As DNA, the CDR3 is TGTGCCAGCAGCTTATCGGGACAGGTACCCTACGAGCAGTACTTC. Its translation: CASSLSGQVPYEQYF.

The rearrangement joins TRBV19 to TRBJ2-5; a possible D gene is TRBD1 (5 bases). In germline, CDR1 is LNHDA, CDR2 SQIVND (reference sequence). The V gene lost 5 bases and the J gene lost 3 bases, with 16 bases spanning the gap. This CDR3 has 15 residues. CDR3 in amino acids: CASSPWQGLEETQYF. In nucleotides, the CDR3 is TGTGCCAGTAGTCCTTGGCAGGGATTAGAAGAGACCCAGTACTTC.

This rearrangement joins TRBV6-2 or TRBV6-3 to TRBJ2-7; D is possibly TRBD2 (5 bases). This CDR3 contains 12 residues. V lost 6 bases, J lost 6 bases, and 12 bases lay in between. The germline V gene has CDR1 MNHEY and CDR2 SVGEGT. The CDR3 protein is CASSVGIGEQYF. The CDR3 bases are TGTGCCAGCAGCGTCGGGATTGGCGAGCAGTACTTC.

The genes are TRBV7-9 and TRBJ2-1; 13 bases are shared with TRBD2. In germline, CDR1 is SEHNR, CDR2 FQNEAQ (reference sequence). This CDR3 has 16 residues. Trimming at V came to 5 bases and at J to 3 bases, leaving 4 bases not matched to a gene. The CDR3 is CASSPRLAGGYNEQFF. The CDR3 coding sequence is TGTGCCAGCAGCCCGAGACTAGCGGGGGGCTACAATGAGCAGTTCTTC.

This clone was detected only a few times. J is TRBJ1-5 and V is TRBV2, with D possibly being TRBD1 (6 bases). The length of the CDR3 is 15 residues. Germline V lookup: CDR1 SNHLY, CDR2 FYNNEI. V was cut by 4 bases and J by 2 bases, with 12 bases left in between. CDR3 amino acids: CASSAGDIGNQPQHF. The CDR3 region has the DNA TGTGCCAGCAGTGCAGGGGACATTGGCAATCAGCCCCAGCATTTT. Full variable domain (remainder filled in from reference TRBV2 and TRBJ1-5): EPEVTQTPSHQVTQMGQEVILRCVPISNHLYFYWYRQILGQKVEFLVSFYNNEISEKSEIFDDQFSVERPDGSNFTLKIRSTKLEDSAMYFCASSAGDIGNQPQHFGDGTRLSIL.

V usage is TRBV2 and J usage is TRBJ1-3; no definite D call. This CDR3 is built from 12 residues. Trimming removed 5 bases at V and 8 bases at J, with 10 bases between. Germline V gene sequence: CDR1 SNHLY, CDR2 FYNNEI. CDR3 loop: CASSSYSDTIYF. In nucleotides, the CDR3 is TGTGCCAGCAGTTCCTACAGTGACACCATATATTTT.

This clone turned up a few times. This chain uses TRBV1 with TRBJ2-4; TRBD2 is the table's D call and was not checked against the DNA. TRBV1 counts as a pseudogene. The CDR3 runs 18 residues. The CDR3 loop reads CTSSQGTSGGLAKNIQYF. The CDR3 nucleotides are TGCACCAGCAGCCAAGGGACTAGCGGTGGACTAGCCAAAAACATTCAGTACTTC.

The chain carries TRBV2 and TRBJ1-6; D call uncertain. This CDR3 region has 14 residues. In germline, CDR1 is SNHLY, CDR2 FYNNEI. V was trimmed by 2 bases and J by 6 bases, leaving 8 bases between them. The CDR3 nucleotides are TGTGCCAGCAGTGAAACCAGAATTAATTCACCCCTCCACTTT. The encoded protein is CASSETRINSPLHF.

In nucleotides, the CDR3 is TGCAGCGTTTTACAGGGCGGGACCGGGGAGCTGTTTTTT. As protein: CSVLQGGTGELFF. The genes are TRBV29-1 and TRBJ2-2, with D maybe TRBD1 (6 bases). V was pared by 5 bases and J by 5 bases, with 12 bases between. Germline V lookup: CDR1 SQVTM, CDR2 ANQGSEA. The CDR3 has 13 residues.

The gene calls are TRBV9 and TRBJ2-5; TRBD2 agrees at 8 bases. This CDR3 contains 15 residues. CDR1 and CDR2 from the germline V gene are SGDLS and YYNGEE. Trimming took 0 bases from V and 5 from J; bases not matched to a gene: 6. The DNA for the CDR3 is TGTGCCAGCAGCGTAGAAGGGACTAGGAGGGAGACCCAGTACTTC. Its translation is CASSVEGTRRETQYF. Full variable domain (missing parts from reference TRBV9 and TRBJ2-5): DSGVTQTPKHLITATGQRVTLRCSPRSGDLSVYWYQQSLDQGLQFLIQYYNGEERAKGNILERFSAQQFPDLHSELNLSSLELGDSALYFCASSVEGTRRETQYFGPGTRLLVL.

The chain is built from TRBV2 and TRBJ1-5, with D perhaps TRBD1 (5 bases). V dropped 4 bases and J dropped 4 bases, with 11 bases sitting between them. Germline lookup yields CDR1 SNHLY and CDR2 FYNNEI. The CDR3 runs to 14 residues. The chain's CDR3 is CASSAQGPNQPQHF. CDR3 sequence (DNA): TGTGCCAGCAGTGCGCAGGGTCCGAATCAGCCCCAGCATTTT. Using reference TRBV2 and TRBJ1-5 for the parts outside the CDR3, the full variable domain is EPEVTQTPSHQVTQMGQEVILRCVPISNHLYFYWYRQILGQKVEFLVSFYNNEISEKSEIFDDQFSVERPDGSNFTLKIRSTKLEDSAMYFCASSAQGPNQPQHFGDGTRLSIL.

This clone was seen a few times. The chain carries TRBV29-1 and TRBJ1-3; tentatively, D is TRBD1 (5 bases). The germline V gene has CDR1 SQVTM and CDR2 ANQGSEA. The CDR3 spans 13 residues. Trimming pared 8 bases from V and 9 bases from J, leaving 20 bases between. In DNA, the CDR3 is TGCAGCTTCATACCCGGTGCCGGGGGCACCATATATTTT. Its translation is CSFIPGAGGTIYF.

The CDR3 reads CATSRGGTGSNYGYTF. In DNA form, the CDR3 reads TGTGCCACCAGCAGAGGAGGGACAGGGAGCAACTATGGCTACACCTTC. The J gene is TRBJ1-2, the V gene TRBV15; 9 positions match TRBD1. Germline V gene data show CDR1 as LNHNV and CDR2 as YYDKDF (reference sequence). CDR3 length: 16 amino acids. The ends lost 1 base at V and 2 bases at J; junction bases unmatched: 5.

The J gene is TRBJ1-1, the V gene TRBV28, with D possibly matching TRBD1 (6 bases). V lost 6 bases to trimming and J lost 11 bases, with 28 bases between them. Germline lookup yields CDR1 MDHEN and CDR2 SYDVKM. The CDR3 spans 16 residues. CDR3 DNA sequence: TGTGCCAGCAGCCCTATTCAGGGGCTCCAGATCATCGAGGCTTTCTTT. Amino acids: CASSPIQGLQIIEAFF.

This clone was seen just once. V usage is TRBV7-9 and J usage is TRBJ1-2, with 8 bases matching TRBD1. Looked up from germline, CDR1 is SEHNR and CDR2 is FQNEAQ (reference sequence). J lost 4 bases, V lost 9 bases, and 7 bases had no gene match. The CDR3 runs 13 residues. The CDR3 spells CASNRGLIYGYTF. DNA of the CDR3: TGTGCCAGTAACAGGGGGTTGATCTATGGCTACACCTTC.

This sequence joins TRBV21-1 and TRBJ2-7; the DNA was not used to check the table's D call, TRBD1. TRBV21-1 is a pseudogene locus. This CDR3 contains 16 residues. The CDR3, as DNA: TGTGCCAGAGCCCGGGCCCTTAAAGGGGGCTCCTACGAGCAGTACTTC. It yields the protein CARARALKGGSYEQYF.

The rearrangement links TRBV13 to TRBJ1-1, with D possibly being TRBD1 (5 bases). This CDR3 contains 15 residues. Trimming left V 2 bases short and J 5 bases short, with 15 bases between. Germline-derived CDR1 and CDR2 are PRHDT and FYEKMQ (reference sequence). The CDR3 region has the DNA TGTGCCAGCAGCTTAATTGGGCAGGGTGGAACTGAAGCTTTCTTT. Protein sequence: CASSLIGQGGTEAFF.

The V call is TRBV20-1, the J call TRBJ2-5; D is uncertain. Trimming cost V 6 bases and J 5 bases, with 7 bases left between them. The CDR3 consists of 10 residues. Germline loops: CDR1 DFQATT, CDR2 SNEGSKA (reference sequence). This CDR3 reads CSARRETQYF. In nucleotides, the CDR3 is TGCAGTGCCCGCCGGGAGACCCAGTACTTC.

The J gene is TRBJ2-2, the V gene TRBV27; no reliable D call. The CDR3 extends over 12 amino acids. Trimming shortened V by 3 bases and J by 5 bases, and 4 bases separated the two germline ends. The V gene's germline CDR1 is MNHEY and CDR2 SMNVEV (reference sequence). The CDR3 is CASSFETGELFF. DNA for the CDR3: TGTGCCAGCAGTTTTGAGACCGGGGAGCTGTTTTTT.

This rearrangement joins TRBV3-1 (or the pseudogene TRBV3-2) to TRBJ2-3, with 8 bases fitting TRBD2. Trimming at V came to 1 base and at J to 2 bases, leaving 8 bases not matched to a gene. Germline V gene lookup returns CDR1 LGHDT and CDR2 YNNKEL (reference sequence). The CDR3 consists of 17 residues. CDR3 bases: TGTGCCAGCAGCCAAGTATCTAGCGGGCTATTCACAGATACGCAGTATTTT. Translated, it gives CASSQVSSGLFTDTQYF.